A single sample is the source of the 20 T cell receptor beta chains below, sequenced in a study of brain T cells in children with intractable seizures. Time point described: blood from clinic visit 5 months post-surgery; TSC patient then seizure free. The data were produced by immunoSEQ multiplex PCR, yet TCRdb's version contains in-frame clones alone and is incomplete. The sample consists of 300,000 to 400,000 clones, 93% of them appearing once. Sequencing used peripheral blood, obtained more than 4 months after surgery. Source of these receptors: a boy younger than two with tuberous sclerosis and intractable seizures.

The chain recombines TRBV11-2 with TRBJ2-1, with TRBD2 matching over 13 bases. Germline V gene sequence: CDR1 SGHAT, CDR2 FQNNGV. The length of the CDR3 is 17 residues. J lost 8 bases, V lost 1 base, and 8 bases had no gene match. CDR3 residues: CASSLAPGLAGRDEQFF. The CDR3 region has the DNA TGTGCCAGCAGCTTAGCGCCGGGACTAGCGGGAAGGGATGAGCAGTTCTTC.

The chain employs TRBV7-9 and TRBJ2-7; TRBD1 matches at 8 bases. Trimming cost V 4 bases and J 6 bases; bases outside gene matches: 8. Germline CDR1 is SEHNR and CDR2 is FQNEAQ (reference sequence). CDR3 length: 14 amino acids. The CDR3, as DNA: TGTGCCAGCAGCTCCCGGGACAGGTCCACCGAGCAGTACTTC. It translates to CASSSRDRSTEQYF.

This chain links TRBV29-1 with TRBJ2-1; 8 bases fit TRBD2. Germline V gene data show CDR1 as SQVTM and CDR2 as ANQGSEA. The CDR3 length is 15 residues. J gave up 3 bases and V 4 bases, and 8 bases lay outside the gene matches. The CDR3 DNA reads TGCAGCGTTGGTGAACCGGGAGGGCTCTACAATGAGCAGTTCTTC. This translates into CSVGEPGGLYNEQFF.

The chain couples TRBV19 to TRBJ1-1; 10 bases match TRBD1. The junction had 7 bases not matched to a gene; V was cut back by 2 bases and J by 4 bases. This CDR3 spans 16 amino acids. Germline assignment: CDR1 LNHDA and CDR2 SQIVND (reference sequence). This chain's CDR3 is CASSIRRQGASTEAFF. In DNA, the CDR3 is TGTGCCAGTAGTATAAGGAGACAGGGGGCCAGCACTGAAGCTTTCTTT.

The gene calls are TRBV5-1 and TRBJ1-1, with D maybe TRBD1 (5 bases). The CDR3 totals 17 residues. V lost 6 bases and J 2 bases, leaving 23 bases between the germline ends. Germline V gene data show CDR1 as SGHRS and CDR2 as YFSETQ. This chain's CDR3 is CASTHGMEGRYNTEAFF. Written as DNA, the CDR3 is TGCGCCAGCACCCACGGGATGGAGGGACGGTACAACACTGAAGCTTTCTTT.

CDR3: CASSYSMRTGGATGEQYF. The CDR3 DNA reads TGTGCCAGCAGTTACTCCATGAGGACAGGAGGGGCGACCGGCGAGCAGTACTTC. J is TRBJ2-7 and V is TRBV6-2 or TRBV6-3; possible D gene TRBD1, 7 bases. Germline-derived CDR1 and CDR2 are MNHEY and SVGEGT. V lost 0 bases and J 6 bases, leaving 24 bases between the germline ends. The CDR3 length is 18 residues.

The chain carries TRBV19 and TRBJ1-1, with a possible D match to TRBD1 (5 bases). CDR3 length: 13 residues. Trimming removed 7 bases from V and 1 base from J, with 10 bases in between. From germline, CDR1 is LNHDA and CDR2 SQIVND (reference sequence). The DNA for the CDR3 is TGTGCCAGTACCCTGACAGAGAACACTGAAGCTTTCTTT. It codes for CASTLTENTEAFF.

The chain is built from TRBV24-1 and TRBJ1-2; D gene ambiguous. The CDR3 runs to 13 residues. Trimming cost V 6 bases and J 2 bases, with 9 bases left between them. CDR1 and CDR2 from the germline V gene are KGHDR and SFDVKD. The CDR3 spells CATSLSENYGYTF. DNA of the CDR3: TGTGCCACCAGTCTAAGCGAGAACTATGGCTACACCTTC.

The CDR3 DNA follows: TGTGCCTGGGTGGGCCAGCCCCTCTACGAGCAGTACTTC. Protein sequence: CAWVGQPLYEQYF. The rearrangement links TRBV30 to TRBJ2-7; D remains unclear. The CDR3 is 13 residues long. Trimming removed 5 bases at V and 3 bases at J, with 14 bases between. Germline CDR1 GTSNPN, CDR2 SVGIG (reference sequence).

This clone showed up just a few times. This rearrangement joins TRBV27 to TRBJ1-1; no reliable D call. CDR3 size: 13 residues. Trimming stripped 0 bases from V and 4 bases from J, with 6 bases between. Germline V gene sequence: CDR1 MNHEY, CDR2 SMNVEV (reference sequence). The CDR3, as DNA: TGTGCCAGCAGTTTATCGACCCTCACTGAAGCTTTCTTT. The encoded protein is CASSLSTLTEAFF.

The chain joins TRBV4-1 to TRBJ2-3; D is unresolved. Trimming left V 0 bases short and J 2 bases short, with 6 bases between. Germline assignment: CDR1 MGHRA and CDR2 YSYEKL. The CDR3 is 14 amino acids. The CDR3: CASSQETVTDTQYF. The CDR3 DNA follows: TGCGCCAGCAGCCAAGAAACCGTCACAGATACGCAGTATTTT.

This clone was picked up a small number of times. CDR3 bases: TGTGCCAGCAGCCATTTAGACGAGCAGTACTTC. Amino acids: CASSHLDEQYF. The chain has TRBV3-1 (or the pseudogene TRBV3-2) and TRBJ2-7; the D is unclear. The CDR3 is 11 amino acids. The germline V gene has CDR1 LGHDT and CDR2 YNNKEL (reference sequence). The V gene lost 3 bases and the J gene lost 5 bases, with 5 bases spanning the gap.

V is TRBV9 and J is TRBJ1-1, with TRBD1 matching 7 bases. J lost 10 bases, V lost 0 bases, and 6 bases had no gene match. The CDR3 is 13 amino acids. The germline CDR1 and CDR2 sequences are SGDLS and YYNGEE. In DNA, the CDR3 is TGTGCCAGCAGCGTAGCAGGGCAGGGGGGAGCTTTCTTT. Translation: CASSVAGQGGAFF.

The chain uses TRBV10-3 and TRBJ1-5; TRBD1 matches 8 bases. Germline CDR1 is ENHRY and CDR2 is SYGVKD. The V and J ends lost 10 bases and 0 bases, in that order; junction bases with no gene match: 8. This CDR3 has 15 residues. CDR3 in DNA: TGTGCCACCGGACAGGGTTTTTATAGCAATCAGCCCCAGCATTTT. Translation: CATGQGFYSNQPQHF.

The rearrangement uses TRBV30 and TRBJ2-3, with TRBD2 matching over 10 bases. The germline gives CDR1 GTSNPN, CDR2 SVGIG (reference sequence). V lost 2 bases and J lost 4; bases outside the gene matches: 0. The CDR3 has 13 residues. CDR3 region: CAWSSGRADTQYF. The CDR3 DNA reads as TGTGCCTGGAGTAGCGGGAGGGCAGATACGCAGTATTTT.

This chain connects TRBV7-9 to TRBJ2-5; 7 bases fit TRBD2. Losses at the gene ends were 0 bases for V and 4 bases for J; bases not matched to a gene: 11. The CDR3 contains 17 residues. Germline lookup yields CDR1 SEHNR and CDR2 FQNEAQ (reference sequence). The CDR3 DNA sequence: TGTGCCAGCAGCTTAGCTCGGGCGGGAGAGGACCCAGAGACCCAGTACTTC. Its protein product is CASSLARAGEDPETQYF.

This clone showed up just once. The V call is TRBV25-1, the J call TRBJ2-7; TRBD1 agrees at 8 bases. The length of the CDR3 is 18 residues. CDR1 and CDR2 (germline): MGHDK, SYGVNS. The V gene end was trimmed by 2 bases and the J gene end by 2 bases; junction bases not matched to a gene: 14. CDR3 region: CASSEGGPGQATPYEQYF. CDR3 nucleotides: TGTGCCAGCAGTGAAGGGGGACCGGGACAGGCTACTCCCTACGAGCAGTACTTC.

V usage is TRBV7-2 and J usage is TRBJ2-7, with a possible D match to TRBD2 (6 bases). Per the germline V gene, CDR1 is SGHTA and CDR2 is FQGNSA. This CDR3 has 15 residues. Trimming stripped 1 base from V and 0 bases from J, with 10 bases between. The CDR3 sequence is CASSLVAGSSYEQYF. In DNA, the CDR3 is TGTGCCAGCAGCTTAGTGGCGGGGAGCTCCTACGAGCAGTACTTC.

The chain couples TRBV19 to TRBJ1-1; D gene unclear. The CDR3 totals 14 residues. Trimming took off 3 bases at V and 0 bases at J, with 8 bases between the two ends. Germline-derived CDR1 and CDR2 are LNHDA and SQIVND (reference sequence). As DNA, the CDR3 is TGTGCCAGTAGTATCTTTGGCATGAACACTGAAGCTTTCTTT. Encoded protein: CASSIFGMNTEAFF.

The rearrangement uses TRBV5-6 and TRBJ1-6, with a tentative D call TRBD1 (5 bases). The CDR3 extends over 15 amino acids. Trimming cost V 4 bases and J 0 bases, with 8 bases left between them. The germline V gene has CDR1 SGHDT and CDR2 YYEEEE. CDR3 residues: CASSLQGSYNSPLHF. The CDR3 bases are TGTGCCAGCAGCCTCCAGGGCTCCTATAATTCACCCCTCCACTTT.